This passage covers 8 T cell receptor beta chains from one sample sequenced in a study of chemoradiotherapy in HPV16-positive cancers. Sequenced by immunoSEQ multiplex PCR; TCRdb stores in-frame clones only, minus some. The table shows 13,000 or so clones, with roughly 88% occurring only once. The source material was blood, sampled from a patient who underwent chemoradiotherapy. Receptor source: a human donor with HPV-associated anogenital cancer.

CDR3 region: CASSEFPGQVAFF. The DNA of the CDR3 is TGTGCCAGCTCAGAATTCCCGGGACAGGTTGCTTTCTTT. This chain uses TRBV18 with TRBJ1-1; 8 bases agree with TRBD1. CDR1 KGHSH and CDR2 LQKENI come from the germline V gene. The CDR3 is 13 residues long. V trimming: 5 bases; J trimming: 11 bases; junction bases outside the gene matches: 10.

For this clone: The junction departs from germline at one end; a sequencing error may be responsible. The chain employs TRBV6-1 and TRBJ2-3, with 7 bases that match TRBD1. This CDR3 region has 14 residues. CDR1 MNHNS and CDR2 SASEGT come from the germline V gene. The CDR3 bases are TGTGCCAGCAGGGAAGACAGGGTAGCAGATACGCAGTATTTT. Translation: CASREDRVADTQYF.

The chain uses TRBV5-1 and TRBJ1-5; 7 bases line up with TRBD1. Losses at the gene ends were 4 bases for V and 0 bases for J; bases not matched to a gene: 4. CDR3 length: 15 residues. Germline V CDR1 and CDR2: SGHRS, YFSETQ. CDR3 amino acids: CASSPGTDSNQPQHF. Written as DNA, the CDR3 is TGCGCCAGCAGCCCAGGGACAGATAGCAATCAGCCCCAGCATTTT.

V gene TRBV27 combines with J gene TRBJ1-6; D perhaps matches TRBD1 (6 bases). The CDR3 runs 15 residues. Trimming left V 5 bases short and J 14 bases short, with 22 bases between. From germline, CDR1 is MNHEY and CDR2 SMNVEV (reference sequence). CDR3 coding DNA: TGTGCCAGCAGTCTGTCCCGGGACATGGCGGGGGCCCTCCACTTT. It encodes CASSLSRDMAGALHF.

This chain connects TRBV6-5 to TRBJ2-7, with unresolved D. Germline assignment: CDR1 MNHEY and CDR2 SVGAGI. The CDR3 runs to 13 residues. Trimming pared 6 bases from V and 5 bases from J, leaving 14 bases between. CDR3 region: CASSDKLPHEQYF. The DNA of the CDR3 is TGTGCCAGCAGCGACAAATTACCCCACGAGCAGTACTTC.

The chain joins TRBV30 to TRBJ1-6, with a tentative D call TRBD1 (5 bases). Germline CDR1 reads GTSNPN; CDR2 reads SVGIG (reference sequence). The CDR3 length is 14 residues. V shed 2 bases and J shed 9 bases, with 14 bases lying between them. The CDR3 DNA reads as TGTGCCTGGAGTTTACAGGAGAGGGGTTCACCCCTCCACTTT. Its protein product is CAWSLQERGSPLHF.

V and J are TRBV5-1 and TRBJ1-1, with a weak D call TRBD1 (5 bases). Germline V lookup: CDR1 SGHRS, CDR2 YFSETQ. Between the trimmed V and J ends, which lost 4 bases and 4 bases, there was a span of 14 bases. The CDR3 consists of 14 residues. This chain's CDR3 is CASSNGGGSTEAFF. CDR3 in DNA: TGCGCCAGCAGCAACGGCGGGGGGAGCACTGAAGCTTTCTTT.

This chain connects TRBV5-1 to TRBJ1-2; 9 bases are a match to TRBD1. CDR1 is SGHRS, CDR2 YFSETQ, per germline. The CDR3 has 14 residues. V trimming: 8 bases; J trimming: 6 bases; junction bases outside the gene matches: 11. The CDR3 DNA follows: TGCGCCAGTCATACAGGGGGCGCCACTCATGGCTACACCTTC. This codes for CASHTGGATHGYTF.